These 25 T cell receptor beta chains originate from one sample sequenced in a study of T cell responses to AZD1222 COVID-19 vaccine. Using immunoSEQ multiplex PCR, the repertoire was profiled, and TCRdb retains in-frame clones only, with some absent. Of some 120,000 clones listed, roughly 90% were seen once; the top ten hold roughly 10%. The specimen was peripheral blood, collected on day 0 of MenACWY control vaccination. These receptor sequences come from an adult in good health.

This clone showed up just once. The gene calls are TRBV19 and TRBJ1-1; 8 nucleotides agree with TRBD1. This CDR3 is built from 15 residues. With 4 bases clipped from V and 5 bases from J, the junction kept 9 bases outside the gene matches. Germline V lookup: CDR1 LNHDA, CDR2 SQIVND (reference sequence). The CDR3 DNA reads TGTGCCAGTAGTACTTTCGGACAGGGAAGGACTGAAGCTTTCTTT. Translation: CASSTFGQGRTEAFF.

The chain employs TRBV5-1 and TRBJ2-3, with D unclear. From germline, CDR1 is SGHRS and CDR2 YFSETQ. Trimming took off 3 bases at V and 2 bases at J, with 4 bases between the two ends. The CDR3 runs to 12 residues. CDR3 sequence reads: CASSYYTDTQYF. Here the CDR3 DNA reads TGCGCCAGCAGCTACTACACAGATACGCAGTATTTT. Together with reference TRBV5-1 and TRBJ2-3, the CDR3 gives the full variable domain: KAGVTQTPRYLIKTRGQQVTLSCSPISGHRSVSWYQQTPGQGLQFLFEYFSETQRNKGNFPGRFSGRQFSNSRSEMNVSTLELGDSALYLCASSYYTDTQYFGPGTRLTVL.

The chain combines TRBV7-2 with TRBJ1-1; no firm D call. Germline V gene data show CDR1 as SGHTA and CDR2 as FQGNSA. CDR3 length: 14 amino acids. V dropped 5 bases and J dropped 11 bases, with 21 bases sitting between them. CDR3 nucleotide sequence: TGTGCCAGCAGCCGCAAACCCCAGGAGACGGGCGCTTTCTTT. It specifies CASSRKPQETGAFF.

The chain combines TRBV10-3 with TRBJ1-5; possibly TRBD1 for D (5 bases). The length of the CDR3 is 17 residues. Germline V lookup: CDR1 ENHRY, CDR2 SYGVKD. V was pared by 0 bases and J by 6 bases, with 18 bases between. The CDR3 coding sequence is TGTGCCATCAGTGAGTCGAACCGCCGACAGATTGGTCAGCCCCAGCATTTT. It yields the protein CAISESNRRQIGQPQHF.

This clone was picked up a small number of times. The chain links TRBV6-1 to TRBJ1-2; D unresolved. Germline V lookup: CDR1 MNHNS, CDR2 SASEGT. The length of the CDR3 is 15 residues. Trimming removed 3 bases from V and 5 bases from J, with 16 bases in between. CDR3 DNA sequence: TGTGCCAGCAGTGATGCTAGGGCTAGAGCTTATGGCTACACCTTC. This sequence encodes CASSDARARAYGYTF.

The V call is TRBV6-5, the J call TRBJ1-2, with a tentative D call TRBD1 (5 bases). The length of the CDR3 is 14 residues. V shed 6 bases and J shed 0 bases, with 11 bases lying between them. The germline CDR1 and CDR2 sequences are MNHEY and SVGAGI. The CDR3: CASRATGPNYGYTF. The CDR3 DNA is TGTGCCAGCAGGGCAACGGGACCTAACTATGGCTACACCTTC.

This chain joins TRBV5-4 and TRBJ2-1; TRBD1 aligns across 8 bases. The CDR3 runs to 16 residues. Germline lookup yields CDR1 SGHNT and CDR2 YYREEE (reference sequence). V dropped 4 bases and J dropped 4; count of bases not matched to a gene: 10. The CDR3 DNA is TGTGCCAGCAGCCCTGGGGCGGGACAGGCGTACAATGAGCAGTTCTTC. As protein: CASSPGAGQAYNEQFF.

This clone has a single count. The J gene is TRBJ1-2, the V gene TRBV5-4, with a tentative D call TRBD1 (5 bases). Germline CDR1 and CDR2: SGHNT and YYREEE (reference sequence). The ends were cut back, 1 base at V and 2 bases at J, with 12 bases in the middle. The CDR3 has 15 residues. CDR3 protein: CASSLQFSGNYGYTF. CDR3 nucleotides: TGTGCCAGCAGCTTGCAGTTCTCAGGGAACTATGGCTACACCTTC.

CDR3 in amino acids: CASSRLSGNTIYF. For the CDR3, the DNA is TGTGCCAGCAGTCGACTCTCTGGAAACACCATATATTTT. V usage is TRBV6-5 and J usage is TRBJ1-3, with D uncertain. Trimming pared 5 bases from V and 0 bases from J, leaving 5 bases between. The CDR3 runs to 13 residues. Germline V gene data show CDR1 as MNHEY and CDR2 as SVGAGI.

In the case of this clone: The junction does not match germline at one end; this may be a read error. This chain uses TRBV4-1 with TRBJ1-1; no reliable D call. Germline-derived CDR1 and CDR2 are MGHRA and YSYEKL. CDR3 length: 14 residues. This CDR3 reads CASSQDLSGLKVGF. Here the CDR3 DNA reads TGCGCCAGCAGCCAAGATTTGAGCGGATTGAAGGTGGGCTTT.

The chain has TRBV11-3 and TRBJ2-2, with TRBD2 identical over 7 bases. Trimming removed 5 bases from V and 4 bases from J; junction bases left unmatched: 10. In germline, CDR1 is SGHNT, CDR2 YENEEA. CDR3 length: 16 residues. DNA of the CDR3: TGTGCCAGCAGCCGCGGGCTAGCGGAGGGCACCGGGGAGCTGTTTTTT. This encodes CASSRGLAEGTGELFF.

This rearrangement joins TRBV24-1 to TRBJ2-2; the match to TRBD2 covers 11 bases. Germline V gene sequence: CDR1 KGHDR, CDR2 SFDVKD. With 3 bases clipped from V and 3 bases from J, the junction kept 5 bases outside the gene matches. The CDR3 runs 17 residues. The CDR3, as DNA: TGTGCCACCAGTGATCCCACTAGCGGGAGAGACACCGGGGAGCTGTTTTTT. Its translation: CATSDPTSGRDTGELFF.

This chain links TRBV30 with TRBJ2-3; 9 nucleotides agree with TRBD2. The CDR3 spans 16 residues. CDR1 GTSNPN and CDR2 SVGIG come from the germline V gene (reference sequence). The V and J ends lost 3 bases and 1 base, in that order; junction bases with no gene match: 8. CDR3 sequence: CAWRGEVAGGTDTQYF. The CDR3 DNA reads TGTGCCTGGAGAGGGGAGGTAGCGGGAGGCACAGATACGCAGTATTTT. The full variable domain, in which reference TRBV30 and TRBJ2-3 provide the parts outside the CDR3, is SQTIHQWPATLVQPVGSPLSLECTVEGTSNPNLYWYRQAAGRGLQLLFYSVGIGQISSEVPQNLSASRPQDRQFILSSKKLLLSDSGFYLCAWRGEVAGGTDTQYFGPGTRLTVL.

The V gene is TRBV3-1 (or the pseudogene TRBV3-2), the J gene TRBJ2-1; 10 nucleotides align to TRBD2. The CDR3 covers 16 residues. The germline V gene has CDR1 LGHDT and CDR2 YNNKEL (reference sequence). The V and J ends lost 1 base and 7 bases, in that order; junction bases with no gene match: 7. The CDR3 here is CASSQASSGRENEQFF. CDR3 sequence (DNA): TGTGCCAGCAGCCAAGCGTCTAGCGGGAGAGAGAATGAGCAGTTCTTC.

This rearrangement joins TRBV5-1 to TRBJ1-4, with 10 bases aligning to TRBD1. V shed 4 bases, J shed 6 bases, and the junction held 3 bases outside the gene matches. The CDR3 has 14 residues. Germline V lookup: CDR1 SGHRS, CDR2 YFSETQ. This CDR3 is CASSRGTGDEKLFF. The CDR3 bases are TGCGCCAGCAGCCGAGGGACAGGGGATGAAAAACTGTTTTTT.

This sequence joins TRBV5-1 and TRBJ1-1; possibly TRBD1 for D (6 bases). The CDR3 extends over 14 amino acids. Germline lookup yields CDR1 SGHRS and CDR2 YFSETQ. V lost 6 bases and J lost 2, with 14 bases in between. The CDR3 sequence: CASTAGTLNTEAFF. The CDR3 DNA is TGCGCCAGCACAGCCGGGACACTTAACACTGAAGCTTTCTTT.

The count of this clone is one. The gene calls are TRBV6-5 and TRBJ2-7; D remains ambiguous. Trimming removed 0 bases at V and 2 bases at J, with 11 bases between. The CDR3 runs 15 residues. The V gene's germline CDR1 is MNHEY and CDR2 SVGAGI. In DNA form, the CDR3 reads TGTGCCAGCAGTTACTCGAGTTTAGCCACCTACGAGCAGTACTTC. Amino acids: CASSYSSLATYEQYF.

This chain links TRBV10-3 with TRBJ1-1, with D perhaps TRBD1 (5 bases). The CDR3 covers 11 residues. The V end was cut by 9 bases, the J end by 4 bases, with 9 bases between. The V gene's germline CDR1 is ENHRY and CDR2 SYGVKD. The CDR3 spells CAMRGGTEAFF. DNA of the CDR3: TGTGCCATGCGTGGGGGCACTGAAGCTTTCTTT.

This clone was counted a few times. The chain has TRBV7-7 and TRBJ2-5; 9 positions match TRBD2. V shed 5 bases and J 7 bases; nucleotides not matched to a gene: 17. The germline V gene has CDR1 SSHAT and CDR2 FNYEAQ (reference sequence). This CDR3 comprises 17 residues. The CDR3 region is CASSPTGLAGISVTQYF. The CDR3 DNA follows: TGTGCCAGCAGCCCTACGGGTCTAGCGGGAATTTCGGTGACCCAGTACTTC.

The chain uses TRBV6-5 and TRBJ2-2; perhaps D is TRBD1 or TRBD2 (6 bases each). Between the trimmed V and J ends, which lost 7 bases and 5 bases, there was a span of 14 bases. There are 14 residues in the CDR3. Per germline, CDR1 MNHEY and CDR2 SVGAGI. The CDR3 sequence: CASTKGGLTGELFF. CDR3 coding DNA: TGTGCCAGCACCAAGGGGGGACTTACCGGGGAGCTGTTTTTT.

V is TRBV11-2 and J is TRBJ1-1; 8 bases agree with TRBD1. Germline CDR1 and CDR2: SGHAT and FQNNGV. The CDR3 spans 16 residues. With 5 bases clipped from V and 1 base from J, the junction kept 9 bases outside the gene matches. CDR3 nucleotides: TGTGCCAGCAGCCTTACTCGGACAGGGAAGAACACTGAAGCTTTCTTT. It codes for CASSLTRTGKNTEAFF. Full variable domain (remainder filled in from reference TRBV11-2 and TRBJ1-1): EAGVAQSPRYKIIEKRQSVAFWCNPISGHATLYWYQQILGQGPKLLIQFQNNGVVDDSQLPKDRFSAERLKGVDSTLKIQPAKLEDSAVYLCASSLTRTGKNTEAFFGQGTRLTVV.

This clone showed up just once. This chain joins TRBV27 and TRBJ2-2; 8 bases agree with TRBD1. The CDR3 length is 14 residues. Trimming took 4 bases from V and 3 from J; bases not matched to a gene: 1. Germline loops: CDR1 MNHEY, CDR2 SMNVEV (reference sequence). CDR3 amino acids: CASSWTGYTGELFF. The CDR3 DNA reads TGTGCCAGCAGTTGGACAGGGTACACCGGGGAGCTGTTTTTT.

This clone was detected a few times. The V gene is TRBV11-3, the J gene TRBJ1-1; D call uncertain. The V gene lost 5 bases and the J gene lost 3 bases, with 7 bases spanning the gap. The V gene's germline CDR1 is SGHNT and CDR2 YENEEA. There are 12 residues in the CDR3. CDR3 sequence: CASSASYTEAFF. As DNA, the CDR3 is TGTGCCAGCAGCGCCTCCTACACTGAAGCTTTCTTT.

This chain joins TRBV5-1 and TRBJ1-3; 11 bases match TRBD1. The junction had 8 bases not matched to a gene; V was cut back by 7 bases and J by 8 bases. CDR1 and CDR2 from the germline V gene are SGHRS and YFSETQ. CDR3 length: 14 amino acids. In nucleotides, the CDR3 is TGCGCCAGCGGTCCAGGACAGGGGGCTTACACCATATATTTT. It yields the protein CASGPGQGAYTIYF.

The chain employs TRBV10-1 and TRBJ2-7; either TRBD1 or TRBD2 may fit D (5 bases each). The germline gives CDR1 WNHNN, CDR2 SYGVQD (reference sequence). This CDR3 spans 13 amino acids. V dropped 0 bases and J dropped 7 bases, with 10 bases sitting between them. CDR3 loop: CASSESGGGEQYF. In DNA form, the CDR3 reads TGCGCCAGCAGTGAGTCGGGTGGGGGAGAGCAGTACTTC.